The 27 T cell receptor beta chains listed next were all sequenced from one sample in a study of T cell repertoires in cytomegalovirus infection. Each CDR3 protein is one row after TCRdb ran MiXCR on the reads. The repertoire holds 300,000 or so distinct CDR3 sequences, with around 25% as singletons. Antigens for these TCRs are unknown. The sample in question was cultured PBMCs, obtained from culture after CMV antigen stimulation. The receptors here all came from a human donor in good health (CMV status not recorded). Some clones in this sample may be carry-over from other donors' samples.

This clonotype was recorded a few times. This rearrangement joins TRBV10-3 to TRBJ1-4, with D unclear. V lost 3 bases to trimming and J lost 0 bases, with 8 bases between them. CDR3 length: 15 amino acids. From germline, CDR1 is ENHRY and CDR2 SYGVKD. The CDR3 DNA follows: TGTGCCATCAGTGACTCCTCCTCAACTAATGAAAAACTGTTTTTT. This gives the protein CAISDSSSTNEKLFF.

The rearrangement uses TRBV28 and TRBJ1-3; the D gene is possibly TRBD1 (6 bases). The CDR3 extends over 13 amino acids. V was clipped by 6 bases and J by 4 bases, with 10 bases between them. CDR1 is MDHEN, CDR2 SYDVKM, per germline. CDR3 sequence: CASSPGTGNTIYF. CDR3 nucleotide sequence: TGTGCCAGCAGCCCCGGGACAGGAAACACCATATATTTT.

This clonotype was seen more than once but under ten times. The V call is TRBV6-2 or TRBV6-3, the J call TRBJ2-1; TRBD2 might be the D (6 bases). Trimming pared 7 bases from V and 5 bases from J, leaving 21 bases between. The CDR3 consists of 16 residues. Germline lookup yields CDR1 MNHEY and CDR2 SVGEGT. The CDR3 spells CASNTREILEDNEQFF. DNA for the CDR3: TGTGCCAGCAACACTCGGGAGATTTTGGAGGACAATGAGCAGTTCTTC.

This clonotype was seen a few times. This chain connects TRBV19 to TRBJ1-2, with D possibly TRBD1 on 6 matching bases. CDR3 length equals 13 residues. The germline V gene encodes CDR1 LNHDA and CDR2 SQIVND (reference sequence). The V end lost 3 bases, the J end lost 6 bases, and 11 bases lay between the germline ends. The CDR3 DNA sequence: TGTGCCAGTAGTATCTATAACAGGGATGGCTACACCTTC. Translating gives CASSIYNRDGYTF.

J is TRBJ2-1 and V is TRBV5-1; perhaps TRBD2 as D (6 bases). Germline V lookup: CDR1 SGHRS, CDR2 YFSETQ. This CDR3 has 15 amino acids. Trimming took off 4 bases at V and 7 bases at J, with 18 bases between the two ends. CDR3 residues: CASSARLGIKNEQFF. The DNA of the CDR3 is TGCGCCAGCAGCGCAAGACTAGGGATTAAGAATGAGCAGTTCTTC.

CDR3 sequence: CASSGNRGTQYF. In DNA, the CDR3 is TGTGCCAGCAGTGGTAACCGAGGGACCCAGTACTTC. The rearrangement uses TRBV2 and TRBJ2-5; D is uncertain. Germline assignment: CDR1 SNHLY and CDR2 FYNNEI. The CDR3 is 12 residues long. Trimming pared 4 bases from V and 7 bases from J, leaving 10 bases between.

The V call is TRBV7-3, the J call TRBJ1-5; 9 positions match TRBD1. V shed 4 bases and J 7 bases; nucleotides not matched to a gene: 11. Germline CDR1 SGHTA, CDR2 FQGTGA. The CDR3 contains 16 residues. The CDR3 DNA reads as TGTGCCAGCAGCTCAGCGGACAGGGGAAGGGGACAGCCCCAGCATTTT. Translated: CASSSADRGRGQPQHF.

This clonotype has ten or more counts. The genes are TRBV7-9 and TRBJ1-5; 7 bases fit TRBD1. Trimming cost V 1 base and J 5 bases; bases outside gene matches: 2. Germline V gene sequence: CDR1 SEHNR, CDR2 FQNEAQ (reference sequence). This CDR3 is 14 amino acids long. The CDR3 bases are TGTGCCAGCAGCTTAGGAGGGGGCGATCAGCCCCAGCATTTT. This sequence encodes CASSLGGGDQPQHF.

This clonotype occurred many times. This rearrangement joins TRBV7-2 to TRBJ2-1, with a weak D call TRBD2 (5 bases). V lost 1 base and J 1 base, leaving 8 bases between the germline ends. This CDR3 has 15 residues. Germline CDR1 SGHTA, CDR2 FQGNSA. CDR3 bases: TGTGCCAGCAGCTTAGATGCGGGTTCCTACAATGAGCAGTTCTTC. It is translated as CASSLDAGSYNEQFF.

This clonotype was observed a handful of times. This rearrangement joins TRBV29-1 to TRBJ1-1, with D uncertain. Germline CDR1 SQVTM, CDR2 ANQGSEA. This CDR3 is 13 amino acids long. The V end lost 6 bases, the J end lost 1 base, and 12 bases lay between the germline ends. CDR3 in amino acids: CSVASISNTEAFF. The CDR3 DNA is TGCAGCGTAGCCAGTATATCGAACACTGAAGCTTTCTTT.

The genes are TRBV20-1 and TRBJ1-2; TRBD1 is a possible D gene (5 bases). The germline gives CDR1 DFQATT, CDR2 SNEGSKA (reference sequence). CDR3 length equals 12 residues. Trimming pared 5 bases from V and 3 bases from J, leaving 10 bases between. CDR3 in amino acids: CSAQGPHYGYTF. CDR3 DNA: TGCAGTGCTCAGGGCCCCCACTATGGCTACACCTTC.

As DNA, the CDR3 is TGCAGTGCGAAAAGCGGGACAGGAACCTACAATGAGCAGTTCTTC. Translating it yields CSAKSGTGTYNEQFF. The chain is built from TRBV20-1 and TRBJ2-1, with D possibly being TRBD1 (8 bases). Germline CDR1 DFQATT, CDR2 SNEGSKA (reference sequence). This CDR3 spans 15 amino acids. The ends were cut back, 6 bases at V and 2 bases at J, with 17 bases in the middle.

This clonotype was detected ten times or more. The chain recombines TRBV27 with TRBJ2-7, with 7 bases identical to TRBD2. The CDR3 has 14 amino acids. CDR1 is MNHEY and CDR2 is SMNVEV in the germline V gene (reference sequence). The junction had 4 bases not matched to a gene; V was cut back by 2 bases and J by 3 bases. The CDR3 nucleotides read TGTGCCAGCAGTTTACAGGGAGGGAACTACGAGCAGTACTTC. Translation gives CASSLQGGNYEQYF.

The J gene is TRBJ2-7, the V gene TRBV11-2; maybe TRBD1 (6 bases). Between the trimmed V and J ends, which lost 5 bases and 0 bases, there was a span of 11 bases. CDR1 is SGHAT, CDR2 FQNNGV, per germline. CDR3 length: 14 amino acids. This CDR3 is CASSPRTASYEQYV. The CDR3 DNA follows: TGTGCCAGCAGCCCGAGGACAGCCTCCTACGAGCAGTACGTC.

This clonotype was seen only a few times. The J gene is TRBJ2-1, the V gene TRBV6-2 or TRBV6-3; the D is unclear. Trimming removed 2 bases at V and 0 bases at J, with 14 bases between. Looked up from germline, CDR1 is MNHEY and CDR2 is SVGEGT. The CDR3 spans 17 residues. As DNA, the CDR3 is TGTGCCAGCAGTTACCCAGCTTGGTCCCGCTCCTACAATGAGCAGTTCTTC. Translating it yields CASSYPAWSRSYNEQFF.

CDR3 loop: CASSSPLGQASPYEQYV. The DNA of the CDR3 is TGTGCCAGCAGCTCCCCATTGGGGCAAGCGTCCCCCTACGAGCAGTACGTC. The chain employs TRBV7-6 and TRBJ2-7; perhaps TRBD1 as D (5 bases). The germline V gene encodes CDR1 SGHVS and CDR2 FNYEAQ. V lost 4 bases, J lost 2 bases, and 21 bases lay in between. The CDR3 spans 17 residues.

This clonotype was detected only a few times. The CDR3 DNA reads TGTGCCAGCAGTTACGGGCAGCTCTATGGCTACACCTTC. Protein: CASSYGQLYGYTF. The chain is built from TRBV6-2 or TRBV6-3 and TRBJ1-2; D is ambiguous. CDR3 length equals 13 residues. The V end lost 2 bases, the J end lost 4 bases, and 8 bases lay between the germline ends. Looked up from germline, CDR1 is MNHEY and CDR2 is SVGEGT.

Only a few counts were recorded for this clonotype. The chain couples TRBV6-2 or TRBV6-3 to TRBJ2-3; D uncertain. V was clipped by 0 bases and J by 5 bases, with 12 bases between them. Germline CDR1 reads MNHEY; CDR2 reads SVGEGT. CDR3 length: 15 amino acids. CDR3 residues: CASSYSIRVRDTQYF. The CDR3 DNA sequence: TGTGCCAGCAGTTACTCGATTCGGGTCCGAGATACGCAGTATTTT.

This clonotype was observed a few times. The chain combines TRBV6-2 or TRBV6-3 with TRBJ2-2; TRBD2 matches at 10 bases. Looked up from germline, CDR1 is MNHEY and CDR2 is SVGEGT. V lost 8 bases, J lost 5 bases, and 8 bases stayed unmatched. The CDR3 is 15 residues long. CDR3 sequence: CASAGVSGRTGELFF. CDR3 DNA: TGTGCCAGCGCGGGGGTTAGCGGGAGGACCGGGGAGCTGTTTTTT.

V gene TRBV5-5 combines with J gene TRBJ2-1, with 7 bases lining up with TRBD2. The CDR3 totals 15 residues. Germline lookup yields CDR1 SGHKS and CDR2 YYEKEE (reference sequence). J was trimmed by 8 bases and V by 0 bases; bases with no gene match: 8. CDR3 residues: CASSLVLAAWDEQFF. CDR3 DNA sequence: TGTGCCAGCAGCTTGGTTCTAGCGGCCTGGGATGAGCAGTTCTTC.

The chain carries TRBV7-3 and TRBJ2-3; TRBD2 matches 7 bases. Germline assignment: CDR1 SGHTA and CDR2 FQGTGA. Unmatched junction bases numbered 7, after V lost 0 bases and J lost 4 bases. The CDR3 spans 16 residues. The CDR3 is CASSLTLARCADTQYF. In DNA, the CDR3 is TGTGCCAGCAGCTTAACACTAGCGCGGTGCGCAGATACGCAGTATTTT.

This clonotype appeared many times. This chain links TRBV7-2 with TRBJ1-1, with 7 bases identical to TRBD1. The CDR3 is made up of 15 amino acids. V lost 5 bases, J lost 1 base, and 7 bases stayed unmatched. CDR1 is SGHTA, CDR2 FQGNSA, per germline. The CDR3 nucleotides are TGTGCCAGCAGCCCGCAGACAGGGACGAACACTGAAGCTTTCTTT. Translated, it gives CASSPQTGTNTEAFF.

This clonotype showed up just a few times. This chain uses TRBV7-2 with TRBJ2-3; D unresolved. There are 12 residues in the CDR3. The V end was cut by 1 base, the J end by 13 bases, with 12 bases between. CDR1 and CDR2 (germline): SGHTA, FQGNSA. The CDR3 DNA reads TGTGCCAGCAGCTTAGTGTTCTCCCCGGAGTATTTT. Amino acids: CASSLVFSPEYF.

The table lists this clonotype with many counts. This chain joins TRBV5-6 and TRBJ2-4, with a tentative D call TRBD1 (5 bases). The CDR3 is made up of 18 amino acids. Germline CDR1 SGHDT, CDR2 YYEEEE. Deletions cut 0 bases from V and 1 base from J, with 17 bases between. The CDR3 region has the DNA TGTGCCAGCAGCTTGGTGTCAGGGCCCTTGGTGGCCAAAAACATTCAGTACTTC. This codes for CASSLVSGPLVAKNIQYF.

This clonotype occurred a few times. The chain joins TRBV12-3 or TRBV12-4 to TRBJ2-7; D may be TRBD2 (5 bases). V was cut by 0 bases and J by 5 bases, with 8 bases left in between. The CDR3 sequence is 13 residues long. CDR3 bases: TGTGCCAGCAGTTTAGCCGGGAATAACGAGCAGTACTTC. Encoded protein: CASSLAGNNEQYF.

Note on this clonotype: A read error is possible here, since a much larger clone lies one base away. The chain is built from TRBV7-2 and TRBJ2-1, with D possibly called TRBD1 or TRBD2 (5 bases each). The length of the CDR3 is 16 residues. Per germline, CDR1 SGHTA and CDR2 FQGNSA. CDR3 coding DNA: TGTGCCAGCAGCACGAGGGGCGGAGCCACCTACAATGAGCCGTTCTTC. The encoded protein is CASSTRGGATYNEPFF.

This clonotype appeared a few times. CDR3 sequence: CASSLPLSGLAKNIQYF. The CDR3 DNA is TGTGCCAGCAGTCTACCCCTTTCGGGGTTAGCCAAAAACATTCAGTACTTC. V is TRBV28 and J is TRBJ2-4; the D gene is possibly TRBD2 (5 bases). The CDR3 is 17 amino acids. Germline CDR1 is MDHEN and CDR2 is SYDVKM. The V gene lost 5 bases and the J gene lost 0 bases, with 17 bases spanning the gap.